The 17 T cell receptor beta chains reported below all come from one sample, sequenced in a study of blood T cell repertoires in COVID-19 (dated by TCRdb to about 2020). Receptor libraries were prepared by the immunoSEQ multiplex PCR assay. In its TCRdb copy, this immuneACCESS table keeps in-frame sequences only and misses some clones. Where compared with another copy, unresolved V genes explain less than half of these, and the others have no known cause. The sample records about 200,000 clones, around 85% of which are singletons. The ten biggest clones cover around 4% of the sample. Source material: PBMCs or T cells enriched from blood (not recorded which). The source of these receptors is a woman in her forties with acute COVID-19.

The chain recombines TRBV7-2 with TRBJ2-3; D ambiguous. CDR3 length equals 13 residues. Germline CDR1 SGHTA, CDR2 FQGNSA. Trimming removed 4 bases at V and 2 bases at J, with 7 bases between. Here the CDR3 reads CASSSIPTDTQYF. The CDR3, as DNA: TGTGCCAGCAGCTCTATTCCCACAGATACGCAGTATTTT.

The rearrangement uses TRBV7-2 and TRBJ2-1; 8 bases line up with TRBD1. This CDR3 has 17 residues. Per the germline V gene, CDR1 is SGHTA and CDR2 is FQGNSA. The junction had 13 bases not matched to a gene; V was cut back by 2 bases and J by 7 bases. The CDR3 sequence is CASSLLPTGGQSNEQFF. The CDR3 DNA sequence: TGTGCCAGCAGCTTACTCCCTACAGGGGGTCAATCGAATGAGCAGTTCTTC.

The chain recombines TRBV28 with TRBJ2-7; 9 bases match TRBD1. The CDR3 length is 13 residues. With V trimmed by 8 bases and J by 2 bases, 4 bases remained unmatched. Germline V lookup: CDR1 MDHEN, CDR2 SYDVKM. CDR3 coding DNA: TGTGCCAGCGGGACAGGGAAGGCCTACGAGCAGTACTTC. Translating it yields CASGTGKAYEQYF.

V gene TRBV3-1 (or the pseudogene TRBV3-2) combines with J gene TRBJ1-2; 9 nucleotides agree with TRBD1. The germline V gene encodes CDR1 LGHDT and CDR2 YNNKEL (reference sequence). The ends lost 4 bases at V and 8 bases at J; junction bases unmatched: 5. This CDR3 has 13 residues. This CDR3 is CASSRWTGEGYTF. The CDR3 DNA follows: TGTGCCAGCAGCCGGTGGACAGGGGAAGGCTACACCTTC.

The chain recombines TRBV28 with TRBJ1-4, with TRBD1 identical over 8 bases. The CDR3 length is 14 residues. J gave up 11 bases and V 1 base, and 6 bases lay outside the gene matches. Germline values: CDR1 MDHEN, CDR2 SYDVKM. The CDR3 protein is CASSLLARGRKLFF. CDR3 coding DNA: TGTGCCAGCAGTTTATTGGCCAGGGGGCGTAAACTGTTTTTT.

Regarding this clone: Distinct nucleotide sequences in the sample also encode this CDR3. The chain links TRBV28 to TRBJ1-2; D ambiguous. The V end lost 6 bases, the J end lost 3 bases, and 5 bases lay between the germline ends. The CDR3 is 11 amino acids. The V gene's germline CDR1 is MDHEN and CDR2 SYDVKM. In DNA, the CDR3 is TGTGCCAGCAGCTCCTACTATGGCTACACCTTC. Translation: CASSSYYGYTF.

V usage is TRBV6-1 and J usage is TRBJ2-1, with 13 bases fitting TRBD2. The V segment lost 4 bases and the J segment 9 bases; nucleotides outside the gene matches: 9. CDR1 and CDR2 (germline): MNHNS, SASEGT. The CDR3 loop spans 16 amino acids. The chain's CDR3 is CASSGGKGLAGPEQFF. DNA of the CDR3: TGTGCCAGCAGTGGGGGGAAGGGACTAGCGGGACCTGAGCAGTTCTTC.

V and J are TRBV7-9 and TRBJ2-4; tentatively, D is TRBD2 (5 bases). Germline values: CDR1 SEHNR, CDR2 FQNEAQ (reference sequence). The CDR3 is made up of 17 amino acids. V was cut by 5 bases and J by 4 bases, with 21 bases left in between. CDR3 bases: TGTGCCAGCAGCGGTTCTCTAGCAGAGCCTAGAAAAAACATTCAGTACTTC. Amino acids: CASSGSLAEPRKNIQYF.

In its sample, this clone was seen once. The V and J genes are TRBV5-1 and TRBJ2-1, with D possibly being TRBD2 (6 bases). The CDR3 is 14 amino acids. V lost 4 bases to trimming and J lost 9 bases, with 17 bases between them. Germline lookup yields CDR1 SGHRS and CDR2 YFSETQ. CDR3 amino acids: CASSPGRTGGEQFF. In DNA form, the CDR3 reads TGCGCCAGCAGCCCGGGGAGGACTGGGGGTGAGCAGTTCTTC.

The chain recombines TRBV7-9 with TRBJ1-4, with 8 bases matching TRBD1. The CDR3 has 14 residues. J lost 3 bases, V lost 6 bases, and 3 bases had no gene match. The germline V gene encodes CDR1 SEHNR and CDR2 FQNEAQ (reference sequence). CDR3 DNA sequence: TGTGCCAGCAGATTGGACAGGGCTAATGAAAAACTGTTTTTT. Translating gives CASRLDRANEKLFF. The whole variable domain, remainder taken from reference TRBV7-9 and TRBJ1-4, is DTGVSQNPRHKITKRGQNVTFRCDPISEHNRLYWYRQTLGQGPEFLTYFQNEAQLEKSRLLSDRFSAERPKGSFSTLEIQRTEQGDSAMYLCASRLDRANEKLFFGSGTQLSVL.

In DNA form, the CDR3 reads TGTGCCAGTACCATCGGACAGGGACGATCTAACTATGGCTACACCTTC. This gives the protein CASTIGQGRSNYGYTF. The rearrangement uses TRBV19 and TRBJ1-2; 8 bases are shared with TRBD1. The CDR3 is 16 amino acids. Per germline, CDR1 LNHDA and CDR2 SQIVND (reference sequence). The V gene end was trimmed by 7 bases and the J gene end by 0 bases; junction bases not matched to a gene: 10.

The genes are TRBV28 and TRBJ1-1; D uncertain. The germline V gene encodes CDR1 MDHEN and CDR2 SYDVKM. CDR3 length: 13 residues. V was trimmed by 4 bases and J by 1 base, leaving 7 bases between them. The CDR3, as DNA: TGTGCCAGCAGTTCGAGGCGGAACACTGAAGCTTTCTTT. This sequence encodes CASSSRRNTEAFF.

The rearrangement links TRBV29-1 to TRBJ1-1; a weak D match, TRBD1 (5 bases). The CDR3 sequence is 14 residues long. Trimming pared 7 bases from V and 5 bases from J, leaving 20 bases between. The germline CDR1 and CDR2 sequences are SQVTM and ANQGSEA. The CDR3 DNA is TGCAGCGCTCGAAAAGACAGCTTGACTACTGAAGCTTTCTTT. Its protein is CSARKDSLTTEAFF.

The chain combines TRBV6-5 with TRBJ2-7; 7 bases map to TRBD1. The CDR3 totals 15 residues. The germline V gene encodes CDR1 MNHEY and CDR2 SVGAGI. Losses at the gene ends were 6 bases for V and 0 bases for J; bases not matched to a gene: 8. In DNA form, the CDR3 reads TGTGCCAGCAGGACACAGGGGCCCCGCTCCTACGAGCAGTACTTC. It codes for CASRTQGPRSYEQYF.

The chain carries TRBV18 and TRBJ1-3; TRBD1 is a possible D gene (6 bases). Germline V CDR1 and CDR2: KGHSH, LQKENI. There are 16 residues in the CDR3. V was trimmed by 0 bases and J by 8 bases, leaving 17 bases between them. As DNA, the CDR3 is TGTGCCAGCTCACCACCGGGGGCCTTGAGCGAAGACACCATATATTTT. Translating it yields CASSPPGALSEDTIYF. Combining the CDR3 with reference TRBV18 and TRBJ1-3 gives the whole variable domain NAGVMQNPRHLVRRRGQEARLRCSPMKGHSHVYWYRQLPEEGLKFMVYLQKENIIDESGMPKERFSAEFPKEGPSILRIQQVVRGDSAAYFCASSPPGALSEDTIYFGEGSWLTVV.

The V call is TRBV9, the J call TRBJ1-2; D is unresolved. V was cut by 2 bases and J by 3 bases, with 14 bases left in between. The CDR3 length is 15 residues. The germline CDR1 and CDR2 sequences are SGDLS and YYNGEE. The CDR3 DNA sequence: TGTGCCAGCAGCGTGGGTCGGGGTTCGTACTATGGCTACACCTTC. Residues: CASSVGRGSYYGYTF.

The sample holds a few counts of this clone. This chain connects TRBV19 to TRBJ2-3, with D possibly TRBD2 on 6 matching bases. Looked up from germline, CDR1 is LNHDA and CDR2 is SQIVND (reference sequence). The CDR3 runs to 16 residues. Trimming shortened V by 2 bases and J by 5 bases, and 17 bases separated the two germline ends. CDR3 sequence (DNA): TGTGCCAGTAGTATAAAGACGGCGGGATGGGGAGATACGCAGTATTTT. Encoded protein: CASSIKTAGWGDTQYF.